Listed below are T cell receptor beta chains from one sample, sequenced in a study of cytomegalovirus exposure and HLA in healthy donors. Assay used: immunoSEQ multiplex PCR; TCRdb lists only in-frame clones, some missing. The sample comprises 140,000 or so clones, approximately 72% of which are singletons, and approximately 6.5% rests with the top ten. Input material: PBMCs. The receptors stem from a woman aged 60-70 years in good health and CMV-seronegative. Both conserved end residues are part of each CDR3. D genes are given only for firm matches. Clone size is shown for a subset of rows, as once, few, many or a class of expanded clone.

CASAPDSYGYTF	TGTGCCAGCGCCCCGGACAGCTATGGCTACACCTTC	TRBJ1-2	NA	TRBV6-5	few
CASSDVTSSPYEQYF	TGTGCCAGCAGTGATGTAACTAGCTCCCCCTACGAGCAGTACTTC	TRBJ2-7	NA	TRBV6-1	NA
CASSLERGPNEKLFF	TGTGCCAGCAGCTTGGAGAGGGGGCCTAATGAAAAACTGTTTTTT	TRBJ1-4	TRBD1	TRBV5-4	NA
CASSPPVQRNTEAFF	TGTGCCAGCTCACCACCGGTACAGAGGAACACTGAAGCTTTCTTT	TRBJ1-1	NA	TRBV18	NA
CASSFGTYEKLFF	TGTGCCAGCAGTTTTGGGACTTATGAAAAACTGTTTTTT	TRBJ1-4	NA	TRBV28	NA
CASSPGQVYTEAFF	TGTGCCAGCAGCCCGGGACAGGTTTACACTGAAGCTTTCTTT	TRBJ1-1	TRBD1	TRBV7-2	NA
CASSFPSGGYQETQYF	TGTGCCAGCAGCTTTCCCTCGGGAGGGTACCAAGAGACCCAGTACTTC	TRBJ2-5	TRBD2	TRBV5-4	NA
CASSSRFSGSGSDTQYF	TGTGCCAGCAGCTCGCGCTTTAGCGGGAGTGGTTCCGATACGCAGTATTTT	TRBJ2-3	TRBD2	TRBV7-2	NA
CASSQGRAGAYNEQFF	TGTGCCAGCAGCCAAGGGAGGGCGGGAGCCTACAATGAGCAGTTCTTC	TRBJ2-1	TRBD2	TRBV4-2	NA
CASSEQGTRAYEQYF	TGTGCCAGCAGTGAGCAGGGGACTAGGGCCTACGAGCAGTACTTC	TRBJ2-7	TRBD2	TRBV2	NA
CASSPAPRGSEQYF	TGTGCCAGCAGCCCCGCCCCCCGGGGGTCCGAGCAGTACTTC	TRBJ2-7	NA	TRBV6-5	few
CASSLGDGRGWGLFF	TGTGCCAGCAGCTTAGGGGACGGCAGGGGCTGGGGACTGTTTTTT	TRBJ1-4	NA	TRBV7-9	few
CASSISGFAPAETQYF	TGTGCCAGTAGTATCAGCGGGTTCGCCCCGGCAGAGACCCAGTACTTC	TRBJ2-5	NA	TRBV19	NA
CSVSGPYEQFF	TGCAGCGTTTCTGGCCCATATGAGCAGTTCTTC	TRBJ2-1	NA	TRBV29-1	NA
CASRGTVMGTDTQYF	TGTGCCAGCAGAGGGACAGTTATGGGGACAGATACGCAGTATTTT	TRBJ2-3	TRBD1	TRBV6-1	once
CASSGPNRGSNGYTF	TGTGCCAGCAGTGGACCTAACAGGGGCTCTAATGGCTACACCTTC	TRBJ1-2	TRBD1	TRBV6-1	NA
CASRLTASGTDTQYF	TGTGCCAGCAGACTGACGGCTAGCGGCACAGATACGCAGTATTTT	TRBJ2-3	NA	TRBV14	NA
CASSLELAGGPTQYF	TGTGCCAGCAGCTTAGAACTAGCGGGGGGCCCTACGCAGTATTTT	TRBJ2-3	TRBD2	TRBV7-9	NA
CASCKREGYEQYF	TGTGCCAGCTGCAAACGGGAGGGCTACGAGCAGTACTTC	TRBJ2-7	TRBD2	TRBV7-2	NA
CASSVAEAGTTDTQYF	TGTGCCAGCAGCGTAGCGGAAGCGGGGACCACAGATACGCAGTATTTT	TRBJ2-3	TRBD2	TRBV9	NA
CSGVTGMNTEAFF	TGCAGCGGGGTGACAGGGATGAACACTGAAGCTTTCTTT	TRBJ1-1	TRBD1	TRBV29-1	NA
CASSPEDRKLFF	TGTGCCAGCTCACCAGAAGACAGGAAACTGTTTTTT	TRBJ1-4	NA	TRBV18	NA
CASSSRTGGIYGYTF	TGCGCCAGCAGCTCCCGGACAGGGGGTATCTATGGCTACACCTTC	TRBJ1-2	TRBD1	TRBV5-1	NA
CASSQQAASTDTQYF	TGTGCCAGCAGTCAACAGGCGGCTAGCACAGATACGCAGTATTTT	TRBJ2-3	NA	TRBV6-5	NA
CASSQVSNEQFF	TGTGCCAGCAGCCAAGTTAGCAATGAGCAGTTCTTC	TRBJ2-1	NA	TRBV7-6	NA
CASSFWTRGDGTEAFF	TGCGCCAGCAGCTTTTGGACAAGGGGTGATGGTACTGAAGCTTTCTTT	TRBJ1-1	NA	TRBV5-1	NA